The rows below give T cell receptor beta chains drawn from one sample of a study of shared clonotypes between healthy human individuals. The method was immunoSEQ multiplex PCR; TCRdb's version includes in-frame clones alone and lacks a portion of them. This table holds 1.5 million to 2.5 million clones, roughly 95% found once. Specimen: naive CD8+ T cells sorted from blood. Every receptor here comes from a man between 18 and 35 years old in good health. The CDR3 runs from the conserved cysteine through the conserved F or W. D genes are given only for firm matches. Some rows have no size entry. The others give once, few or many, or a class for an expanded clone.

clone size	V gene	D gene	J gene	CDR3 protein	CDR3 DNA
NA	TRBV5-5	NA	TRBJ2-7	CASSFGGSYEQYF	TGTGCCAGCAGCTTTGGTGGTTCCTACGAGCAGTACTTC
NA	TRBV27	TRBD2	TRBJ2-2	CASSFLAGGPNTGELFF	TGTGCCAGCAGTTTCCTAGCGGGAGGGCCCAACACCGGGGAGCTGTTTTTT
NA	TRBV19	NA	TRBJ2-3	CASSPISGASTDTQYF	TGTGCCAGTAGCCCCATTAGCGGAGCTAGCACAGATACGCAGTATTTT
NA	TRBV28	TRBD1	TRBJ1-2	CASSLDRVYGYTF	TGTGCCAGCAGTTTAGACAGGGTGTACGGCTACACCTTC
NA	TRBV6-1	NA	TRBJ2-3	CASSGWTVSRTDTQYF	TGTGCCAGCAGTGGGTGGACAGTGTCTAGGACAGATACGCAGTATTTT
NA	TRBV28	TRBD1	TRBJ1-6	CASGAGTGGSYNSPLHF	TGTGCCAGCGGGGCGGGAACAGGGGGCTCCTATAATTCACCCCTCCACTTT
once	TRBV27	TRBD2	TRBJ2-7	CASSSSGGNYEQYF	TGTGCCAGCAGTTCTAGCGGGGGCAACTACGAGCAGTACTTC
NA	TRBV7-9	NA	TRBJ1-1	CASSYELNTEAFF	TGTGCCAGCAGCTACGAATTGAACACTGAAGCTTTCTTT
NA	TRBV30	NA	TRBJ1-4	CAWSVIDGPSEKLFF	TGTGCCTGGAGTGTCATCGACGGTCCGTCTGAAAAACTGTTTTTT
NA	TRBV29-1	NA	TRBJ2-5	CSVEGAGMGETQYF	TGCAGCGTTGAAGGCGCCGGGATGGGGGAGACCCAGTACTTC